The 10 T cell receptor beta chains in this list originate from one sample, sequenced in a study of technical replicates of blood from several donors (dated 2017 in TCRdb). Library preparation employed the immunoSEQ multiplex PCR assay. TCRdb obtained this table from immuneACCESS and retained in-frame rearrangements with V and J assigned. These tables miss some clones; where compared with another copy, unresolved V genes account for less than half of the shortfall, and the remainder is unexplained. The sample table holds around 80,000 clones, of which approximately 94% were seen once. The top ten clones comprise around 0.24% of the sample. The specimen was T cells isolated from PBMCs. These receptors were obtained from a human donor in good health.

V gene TRBV21-1 combines with J gene TRBJ1-6; the D segment call TRBD1 is taken from the table without a DNA check. TRBV21-1 is listed as a pseudogene. This CDR3 spans 17 amino acids. CDR3 nucleotides: TGTGCCAGCAGCAATTTGACAGGGGGAGAATATAATTCACCCCTCCACTTT. Translation gives CASSNLTGGEYNSPLHF.

J is TRBJ1-5 and V is TRBV4-1, with 11 bases aligning to TRBD1. The trim removed 2 bases at V and 4 bases at J, leaving 1 base unmatched. The CDR3 has 15 residues. Germline CDR1 and CDR2: MGHRA and YSYEKL. The CDR3 reads CASSQRDRGNQPQHF. The DNA for the CDR3 is TGCGCCAGCAGCCAAAGGGACAGGGGGAATCAGCCCCAGCATTTT.

This chain joins TRBV5-1 and TRBJ1-3, with D perhaps matching TRBD1 (6 bases). This CDR3 region has 15 residues. Germline CDR1 is SGHRS and CDR2 is YFSETQ. Trimming removed 3 bases from V and 0 bases from J, with 10 bases in between. The CDR3 protein is CASSYQGSSGNTIYF. The CDR3 nucleotides read TGCGCCAGCAGCTACCAGGGGAGCTCTGGAAACACCATATATTTT.

J is TRBJ2-3 and V is TRBV4-1, with TRBD2 matching 9 bases. The germline CDR1 and CDR2 sequences are MGHRA and YSYEKL. The J segment lost 4 bases and the V segment lost 1 base, leaving 0 bases of the junction unmatched. This CDR3 spans 14 amino acids. The CDR3 is CASSQASGADTQYF. The CDR3 nucleotides read TGCGCCAGCAGCCAAGCTAGCGGGGCAGATACGCAGTATTTT.

This chain connects TRBV6-1 to TRBJ2-1; the D gene is possibly TRBD2 (6 bases). CDR1 and CDR2 from the germline V gene are MNHNS and SASEGT. This CDR3 is built from 14 residues. Deletions cut 10 bases from V and 3 bases from J, with 16 bases between. The CDR3 reads CATKDYAFYNEQFF. The CDR3 nucleotides read TGTGCCACCAAGGACTACGCATTCTACAATGAGCAGTTCTTC.

The chain has TRBV5-4 and TRBJ1-1; the match to TRBD1 covers 7 bases. The CDR3 totals 12 residues. V trimming: 6 bases; J trimming: 8 bases; junction bases outside the gene matches: 7. The germline V gene encodes CDR1 SGHNT and CDR2 YYREEE (reference sequence). The chain's CDR3 is CASKRQGTEAFF. For the CDR3, the DNA is TGTGCCAGCAAAAGACAGGGAACGGAAGCTTTCTTT.

The chain carries TRBV7-9 and TRBJ1-4; D possibly corresponds to TRBD1 (5 bases). The CDR3 length is 14 residues. Trimming took 4 bases from V and 3 from J, leaving 9 bases between them. In germline, CDR1 is SEHNR, CDR2 FQNEAQ (reference sequence). Here the CDR3 reads CASSSTGPNEKLFF. Here the CDR3 DNA reads TGTGCCAGCAGCTCAACAGGACCTAATGAAAAACTGTTTTTT.

The chain carries TRBV19 and TRBJ1-5; no clear D. The CDR3 runs 12 residues. Trimming removed 5 bases from V and 12 bases from J, with 14 bases in between. CDR1 is LNHDA and CDR2 is SQIVND in the germline V gene (reference sequence). The CDR3 DNA reads TGTGCCAGTAGTCTCGGAGCCAGAGGCCAGCATTTT. It specifies CASSLGARGQHF.

This clone was counted between two and nine times. The chain carries TRBV11-3 and TRBJ2-7; TRBD1 is a possible D gene (5 bases). The CDR3 has 14 amino acids. CDR1 SGHNT and CDR2 YENEEA come from the germline V gene. Trimming left V 4 bases short and J 2 bases short, with 12 bases between. The CDR3 is CASSSSRETYEQYF. In nucleotides, the CDR3 is TGTGCCAGCAGCTCCTCCAGGGAAACCTACGAGCAGTACTTC.

This rearrangement joins TRBV7-3 to TRBJ1-2, with D uncertain. V lost 2 bases and J lost 2, with 18 bases in between. The CDR3 consists of 17 residues. Germline CDR1 SGHTA, CDR2 FQGTGA. The CDR3 is CASSLRAGSVSNYGYTF. CDR3 in DNA: TGTGCCAGCAGCTTACGGGCCGGGAGTGTCAGCAACTATGGCTACACCTTC.